These 20 T cell receptor beta chains came from one sample sequenced in a study of HIV-infected patients and healthy controls. Alpha and beta constant-region primers primed reverse transcription of approximately 0.55 ug RNA. Each of the alpha and beta chains got its own library through chain-specific third strand synthesis with indices. TCRdb processed the 5' RACE reads anew with MiXCR; each CDR3 protein has one entry. Among about 12,000 distinct CDR3 sequences listed, 9.3% were seen once. All unsorted peripheral T cells were captured because whole blood was used without fractionation. Sequences were derived from blood, sampled before antiretroviral therapy. Source of these receptors: an adult with HIV infection. The donor label of this sample is uncertain.

The table lists this clonotype with many counts. This chain uses TRBV20-1 with TRBJ1-1; TRBD1 agrees at 9 bases. The germline V gene has CDR1 DFQATT and CDR2 SNEGSKA (reference sequence). CDR3 length: 13 amino acids. V shed 3 bases and J 6 bases; nucleotides not matched to a gene: 5. In DNA form, the CDR3 reads TGCAGTGCTAGTGGGACAGGGAGGTCTGAAGCTTTCTTT. Its translation: CSASGTGRSEAFF.

The V call is TRBV20-1, the J call TRBJ2-1; 7 nucleotides agree with TRBD2. This CDR3 is built from 12 residues. V lost 6 bases and J lost 8; bases outside the gene matches: 7. The germline gives CDR1 DFQATT, CDR2 SNEGSKA (reference sequence). The CDR3 DNA is TGCAGTGCACGGGAGGAGGGCCATGAGCAGTTCTTC. Amino acids: CSAREEGHEQFF.

The chain recombines TRBV20-1 with TRBJ1-5; unclear D gene. Trimming took 5 bases from V and 9 from J, leaving 8 bases between them. Germline V gene lookup returns CDR1 DFQATT and CDR2 SNEGSKA (reference sequence). This CDR3 comprises 10 residues. For the CDR3, the DNA is TGCAGTGCTGGGGAGTGGCCCCAGCATTTT. Its protein is CSAGEWPQHF.

In this sample, this clonotype turned up a few times. The V and J genes are TRBV25-1 and TRBJ1-1; D gene uncertain. Germline values: CDR1 MGHDK, CDR2 SYGVNS. V was shortened by 5 bases and J by 1 base, with 8 bases between the two germline ends. This CDR3 comprises 13 residues. Here the CDR3 reads CASSKWENTEAFF. The CDR3 DNA sequence: TGTGCCAGCAGTAAATGGGAGAACACTGAAGCTTTCTTT.

By sample share, this clonotype is large (0.1 to 1%). The genes are TRBV7-6 and TRBJ1-1; no firm D call. Germline CDR1 reads SGHVS; CDR2 reads FNYEAQ. The CDR3 consists of 13 residues. V was cut by 3 bases and J by 5 bases, with 10 bases left in between. CDR3 sequence: CASSFSRETEAFF. The CDR3 DNA is TGTGCCAGCAGCTTCAGTAGGGAGACTGAAGCTTTCTTT.

J is TRBJ2-3 and V is TRBV20-1; either TRBD1 or TRBD2 may supply D (5 bases each). The CDR3 sequence is 14 residues long. Germline V gene sequence: CDR1 DFQATT, CDR2 SNEGSKA (reference sequence). Deletions cut 0 bases from V and 2 bases from J, with 9 bases between. CDR3 in DNA: TGCAGTGCTAGAGAGGGGGACGCCACAGATACGCAGTATTTT. Translated: CSAREGDATDTQYF.

This clonotype was picked up many times. V gene TRBV24-1 combines with J gene TRBJ2-1; D is undetermined. Per the germline V gene, CDR1 is KGHDR and CDR2 is SFDVKD. The CDR3 spans 10 residues. Trimming pared 9 bases from V and 9 bases from J, leaving 8 bases between. The CDR3 region is CATPLGEQFF. The CDR3 DNA is TGTGCCACCCCCTTGGGTGAGCAGTTCTTC.

This clonotype was observed many times. The V gene is TRBV6-1, the J gene TRBJ1-5; D perhaps matches TRBD1 (5 bases). The CDR3 contains 15 residues. The V gene lost 3 bases and the J gene lost 4 bases, with 13 bases spanning the gap. Per germline, CDR1 MNHNS and CDR2 SASEGT. Here the CDR3 DNA reads TGTGCCAGCAGTGACGTGGCAGGGAATAATCAGCCCCAGCATTTT. This encodes CASSDVAGNNQPQHF.

This clonotype is large within its sample. The genes are TRBV7-6 and TRBJ2-7; D is unresolved. Germline lookup yields CDR1 SGHVS and CDR2 FNYEAQ. This CDR3 comprises 13 residues. V gave up 5 bases and J gave up 4 bases, with 12 bases separating them. CDR3 bases: TGTGCCAGCAGCCGCGCGTGGGGTTACGAGCAGTACTTC. Translated, it gives CASSRAWGYEQYF.

This clonotype was picked up many times. The CDR3 region is CASSDELGDAEQFF. The CDR3 coding sequence is TGCGCCAGCAGTGATGAACTAGGTGACGCTGAGCAGTTCTTC. This chain joins TRBV10-1 and TRBJ2-1; perhaps TRBD2 as D (5 bases). Per germline, CDR1 WNHNN and CDR2 SYGVQD (reference sequence). This CDR3 is 14 amino acids long. V dropped 3 bases and J dropped 9 bases, with 15 bases sitting between them.

By share, this clonotype ranks as medium-sized. The chain recombines TRBV27 with TRBJ2-4, with a weak D call TRBD2 (5 bases). Trimming cost V 7 bases and J 2 bases, with 18 bases left between them. Germline loops: CDR1 MNHEY, CDR2 SMNVEV (reference sequence). CDR3 length equals 16 residues. The CDR3 protein is CASTPREGSSKNIQYF. The DNA for the CDR3 is TGTGCCAGCACCCCGAGGGAAGGATCCTCCAAAAACATTCAGTACTTC.

In this sample, this clonotype turned up many times. The chain uses TRBV19 and TRBJ2-7; TRBD1 is a possible D gene (6 bases). The CDR3 totals 13 residues. Trimming left V 4 bases short and J 2 bases short, with 9 bases between. Germline V gene sequence: CDR1 LNHDA, CDR2 SQIVND (reference sequence). Written as DNA, the CDR3 is TGTGCCAGTAGTACCGGACAGACCTACGAGCAGTACTTC. Its protein is CASSTGQTYEQYF.

This clonotype was seen many times. The chain employs TRBV7-2 and TRBJ2-6; D call uncertain. V lost 2 bases to trimming and J lost 3 bases, with 8 bases between them. Germline V CDR1 and CDR2: SGHTA, FQGNSA. CDR3 size: 15 residues. CDR3 bases: TGTGCCAGCAGCTTAAGTGTTCATGGGGCCAACGTCCTGACTTTC. This encodes CASSLSVHGANVLTF.

Ten or more counts support this clonotype. J is TRBJ1-5 and V is TRBV9, with D perhaps matching TRBD1 (5 bases). This CDR3 contains 16 residues. Trimming took off 0 bases at V and 2 bases at J, with 12 bases between the two ends. CDR1 and CDR2 from the germline V gene are SGDLS and YYNGEE. In DNA form, the CDR3 reads TGTGCCAGCAGCGTAGGCCCCCAGGGAGGCAATCAGCCCCAGCATTTT. It is translated as CASSVGPQGGNQPQHF.

This chain joins TRBV30 and TRBJ1-4; D gene uncertain. Trimming shortened V by 0 bases and J by 10 bases, and 15 bases separated the two germline ends. Germline V lookup: CDR1 GTSNPN, CDR2 SVGIG (reference sequence). CDR3 length: 14 residues. This CDR3 reads CAWSVDGWGGKLFF. The CDR3 DNA is TGTGCCTGGAGTGTTGACGGATGGGGTGGAAAACTGTTTTTT.

The chain has TRBV29-1 and TRBJ2-2; perhaps TRBD2 as D (5 bases). Between the trimmed V and J ends, which lost 0 bases and 5 bases, there was a span of 19 bases. Germline V gene lookup returns CDR1 SQVTM and CDR2 ANQGSEA. This CDR3 spans 17 amino acids. For the CDR3, the DNA is TGCAGCGTTGAAGATCCCGCGGGTATCGGTACGACCGGGGAGCTGTTTTTT. Amino acid sequence: CSVEDPAGIGTTGELFF.

Turning to this clonotype: This could be a read error, since a much larger clone is one nucleotide away. V and J are TRBV12-3 or TRBV12-4 and TRBJ2-7; weak D call: TRBD1 (6 bases). This CDR3 region has 13 residues. CDR3 coding DNA: TGTGACAGCAGTTCCACAGGGTTCTACGAGCAGTACTTC. The encoded protein is CDSSSTGFYEQYF.

This clonotype came up many times. The chain carries TRBV18 and TRBJ2-4; D is possibly TRBD2 (6 bases). The CDR3 is 12 residues long. Germline V gives CDR1 KGHSH, CDR2 LQKENI. The V end was cut by 3 bases, the J end by 8 bases, with 8 bases between. The CDR3 DNA is TGTGCCAGCTCACCGGAGGGTGACATTCAGTACTTC. It codes for CASSPEGDIQYF.

This clonotype was recorded at least ten times. The chain combines TRBV4-1 with TRBJ2-2; TRBD1 agrees at 9 bases. CDR1 and CDR2 from the germline V gene are MGHRA and YSYEKL. V lost 3 bases to trimming and J lost 7 bases; unmatched junction nucleotides: 6. This CDR3 contains 15 residues. CDR3 protein: CASSHLTGGVGELFF. CDR3 nucleotides: TGCGCCAGCAGCCACCTCACAGGGGGCGTCGGGGAGCTGTTTTTT.

This clonotype has ten or more counts. The V gene is TRBV27, the J gene TRBJ2-1, with TRBD2 matching 8 bases. The CDR3 is 14 residues long. Germline V gene sequence: CDR1 MNHEY, CDR2 SMNVEV (reference sequence). Trimming at V came to 2 bases and at J to 9 bases, leaving 6 bases not matched to a gene. DNA for the CDR3: TGTGCCAGCAGTTTAATTGGCGGGAGGTCTGAGCAGTTCTTC. Translating gives CASSLIGGRSEQFF.